This T cell receptor (beta chain) originates from a study of cytomegalovirus exposure and HLA in healthy donors. Study information: Samples from HLA-typed donors yielded 85 million to 95 million unique TCRs in an early data release.

CDR1 and CDR2 (germline): SQVTM, ANQGSEA. Trimming took off 7 bases at V and 7 bases at J, with 16 bases between the two ends. This CDR3 region has 12 residues. PCR primers comprised 60 Vbeta and 13 Jbeta primers. Sequencing used immunoSEQ multiplex PCR; TCRdb keeps in-frame clones, though not all of them. Of under 200,000 clones in the sample, 65% to 85% were seen once. As for the donors, each was a healthy bone marrow donor. The specimen sequenced was PBMCs. The source of this sequence is a male donor in good health and CMV-seropositive. The chain carries TRBV29-1 and TRBJ1-1, with TRBD1 as a possible D gene (5 bases). CDR3 in DNA: TGCAGCGCCCGGACTTGGGGGGGTGAAGCTTTCTTT. This encodes CSARTWGGEAFF.